The sequence of this T cell receptor (beta chain) was determined in a study of blood T cell repertoires in COVID-19. Some clones are missing from TCRdb's copy, which holds only in-frame ones; the method was immunoSEQ multiplex PCR. This repertoire shows 200,000 to 250,000 clones, 82% found once; its top ten account for 3.6%. The origin of this receptor is a woman aged 80 or older with acute or convalescent COVID-19. The specimen sequenced was peripheral blood.

This CDR3 is CASSVAGAGTDTQYF. The DNA for the CDR3 is TGTGCCAGCAGCGTAGCGGGGGCCGGCACAGATACGCAGTATTTT. The chain uses TRBV5-8 and TRBJ2-3, with 9 bases fitting TRBD2. CDR1 is SGHTS and CDR2 is YDEGEE in the germline V gene. This CDR3 spans 15 amino acids. V shed 4 bases, J shed 1 base, and the junction held 4 bases outside the gene matches.